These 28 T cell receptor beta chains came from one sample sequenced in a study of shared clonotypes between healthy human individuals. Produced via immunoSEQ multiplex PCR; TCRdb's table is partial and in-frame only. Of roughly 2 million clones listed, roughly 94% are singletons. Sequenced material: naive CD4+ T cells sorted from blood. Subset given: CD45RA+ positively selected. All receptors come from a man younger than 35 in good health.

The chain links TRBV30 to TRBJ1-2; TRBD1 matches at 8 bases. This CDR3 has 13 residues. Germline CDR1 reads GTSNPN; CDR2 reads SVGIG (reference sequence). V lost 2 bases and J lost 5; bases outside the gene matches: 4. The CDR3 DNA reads TGTGCCTGGAGTCGGACAGGGCATTATGGCTACACCTTC. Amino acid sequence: CAWSRTGHYGYTF.

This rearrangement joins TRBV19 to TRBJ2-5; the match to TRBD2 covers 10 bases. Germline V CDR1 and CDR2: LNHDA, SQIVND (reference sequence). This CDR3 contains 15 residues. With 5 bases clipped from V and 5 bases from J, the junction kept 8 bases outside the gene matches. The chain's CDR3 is CASSPRTSGGETQYF. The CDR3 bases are TGTGCCAGTAGTCCCCGGACTAGCGGAGGGGAGACCCAGTACTTC. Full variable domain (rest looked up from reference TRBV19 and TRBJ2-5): DGGITQSPKYLFRKEGQNVTLSCEQNLNHDAMYWYRQDPGQGLRLIYYSQIVNDFQKGDIAEGYSVSREKKESFPLTVTSAQKNPTAFYLCASSPRTSGGETQYFGPGTRLLVL.

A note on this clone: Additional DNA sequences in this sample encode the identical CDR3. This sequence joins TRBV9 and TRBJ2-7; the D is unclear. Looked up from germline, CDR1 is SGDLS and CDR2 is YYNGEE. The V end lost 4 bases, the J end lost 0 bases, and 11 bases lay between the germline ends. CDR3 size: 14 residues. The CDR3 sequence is CASSLGPSSYEQYF. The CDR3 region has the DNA TGTGCCAGCAGCTTAGGGCCTAGCTCCTACGAGCAGTACTTC.

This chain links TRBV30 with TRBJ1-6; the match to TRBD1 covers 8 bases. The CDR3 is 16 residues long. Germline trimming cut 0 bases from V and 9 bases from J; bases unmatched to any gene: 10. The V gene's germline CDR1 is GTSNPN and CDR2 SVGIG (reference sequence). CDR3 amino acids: CAWSVGLTGAFSPLHF. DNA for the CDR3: TGTGCCTGGAGTGTCGGCTTGACAGGGGCTTTTTCACCCCTCCACTTT.

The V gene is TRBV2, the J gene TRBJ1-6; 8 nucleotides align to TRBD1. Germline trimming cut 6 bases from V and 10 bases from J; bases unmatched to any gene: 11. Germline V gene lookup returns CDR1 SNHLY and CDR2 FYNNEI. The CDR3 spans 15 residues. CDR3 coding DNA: TGTGCCAGCAGACCACCGGGACAGGTCAACTCACCCCTCCACTTT. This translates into CASRPPGQVNSPLHF.

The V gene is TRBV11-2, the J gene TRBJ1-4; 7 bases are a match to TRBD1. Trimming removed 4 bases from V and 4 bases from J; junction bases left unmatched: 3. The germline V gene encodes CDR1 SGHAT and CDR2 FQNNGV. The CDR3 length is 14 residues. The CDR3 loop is CASSWTGINEKLFF. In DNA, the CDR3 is TGTGCCAGCAGCTGGACAGGTATTAATGAAAAACTGTTTTTT.

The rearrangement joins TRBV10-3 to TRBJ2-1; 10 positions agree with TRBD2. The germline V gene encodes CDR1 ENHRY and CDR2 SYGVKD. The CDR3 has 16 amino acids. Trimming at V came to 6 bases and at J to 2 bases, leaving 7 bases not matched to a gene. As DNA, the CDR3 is TGTGCCATCAGCGGGCTAGCGGGGGAAACCTACAATGAGCAGTTCTTC. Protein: CAISGLAGETYNEQFF.

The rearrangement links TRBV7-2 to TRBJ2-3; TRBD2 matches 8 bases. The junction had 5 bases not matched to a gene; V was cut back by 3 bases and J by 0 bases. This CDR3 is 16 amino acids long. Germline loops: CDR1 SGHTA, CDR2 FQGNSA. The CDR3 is CASSFSGKTSTDTQYF. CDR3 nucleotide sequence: TGTGCCAGCAGCTTTAGCGGGAAAACTAGCACAGATACGCAGTATTTT.

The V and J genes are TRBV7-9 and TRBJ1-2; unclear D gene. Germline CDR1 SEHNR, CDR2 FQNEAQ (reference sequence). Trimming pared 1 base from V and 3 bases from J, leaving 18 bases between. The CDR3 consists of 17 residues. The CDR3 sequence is CASSLGPIMGPDYGYTF. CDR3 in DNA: TGTGCCAGCAGCTTAGGCCCGATAATGGGTCCTGACTATGGCTACACCTTC.

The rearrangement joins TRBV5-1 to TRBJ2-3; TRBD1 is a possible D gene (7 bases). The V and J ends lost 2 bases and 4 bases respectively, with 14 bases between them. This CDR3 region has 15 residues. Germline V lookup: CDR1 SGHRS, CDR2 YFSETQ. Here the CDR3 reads CASSFPGGGSDTQYF. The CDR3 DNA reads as TGCGCCAGCAGCTTCCCAGGGGGAGGTTCAGATACGCAGTATTTT.

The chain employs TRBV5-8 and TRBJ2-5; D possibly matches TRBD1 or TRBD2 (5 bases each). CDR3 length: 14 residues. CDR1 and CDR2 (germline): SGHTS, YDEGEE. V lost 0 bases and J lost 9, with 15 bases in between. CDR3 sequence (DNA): TGTGCCAGCAGCTTGGCCCAGGGACGGGTGGCCCAGTACTTC. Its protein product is CASSLAQGRVAQYF.

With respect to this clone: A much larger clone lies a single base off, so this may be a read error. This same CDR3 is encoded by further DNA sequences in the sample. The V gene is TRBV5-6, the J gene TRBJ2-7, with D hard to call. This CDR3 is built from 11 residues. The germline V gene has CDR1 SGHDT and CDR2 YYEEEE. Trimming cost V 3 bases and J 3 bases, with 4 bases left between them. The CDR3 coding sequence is TGTGCCAGCAGCTCCTTCTACGAGCAGTACTTC. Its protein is CASSSFYEQYF. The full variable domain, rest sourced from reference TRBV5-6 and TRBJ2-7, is DAGVTQSPTHLIKTRGQQVTLRCSPKSGHDTVSWYQQALGQGPQFIFQYYEEEERQRGNFPDRFSGHQFPNYSSELNVNALLLGDSALYLCASSSFYEQYFGPGTRLTVT.

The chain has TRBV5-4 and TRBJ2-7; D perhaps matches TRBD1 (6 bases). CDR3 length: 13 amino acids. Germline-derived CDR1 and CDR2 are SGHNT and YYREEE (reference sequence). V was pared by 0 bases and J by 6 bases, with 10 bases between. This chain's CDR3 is CASSLAGVSEQYF. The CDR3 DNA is TGTGCCAGCAGCTTGGCAGGGGTGAGCGAGCAGTACTTC.

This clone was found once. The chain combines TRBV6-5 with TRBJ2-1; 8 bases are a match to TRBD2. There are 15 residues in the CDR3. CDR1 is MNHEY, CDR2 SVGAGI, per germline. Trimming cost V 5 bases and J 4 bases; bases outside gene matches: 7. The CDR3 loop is CASSTLPGGYNEQFF. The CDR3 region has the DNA TGTGCCAGCAGTACCCTCCCGGGAGGGTACAATGAGCAGTTCTTC.

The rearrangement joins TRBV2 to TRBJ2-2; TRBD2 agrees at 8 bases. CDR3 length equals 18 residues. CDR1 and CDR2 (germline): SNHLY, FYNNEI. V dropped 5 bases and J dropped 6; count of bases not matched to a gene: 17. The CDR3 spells CASSWGSSGSGWAGELFF. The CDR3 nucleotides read TGTGCCAGCAGTTGGGGTTCCAGCGGGAGCGGCTGGGCCGGGGAGCTGTTTTTT.

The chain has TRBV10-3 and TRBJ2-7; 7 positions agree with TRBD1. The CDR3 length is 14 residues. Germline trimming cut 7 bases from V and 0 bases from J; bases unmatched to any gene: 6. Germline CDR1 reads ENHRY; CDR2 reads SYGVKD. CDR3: CAIKPGTVSYEQYF. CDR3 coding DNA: TGTGCCATCAAACCCGGGACAGTCTCCTACGAGCAGTACTTC.

Here the CDR3 reads CASSSTPGSNYGYTF. The CDR3 nucleotides read TGTGCCAGCAGCTCTACTCCCGGGAGTAACTATGGCTACACCTTC. This chain links TRBV11-2 with TRBJ1-2; D remains ambiguous. This CDR3 comprises 15 residues. Germline V gene sequence: CDR1 SGHAT, CDR2 FQNNGV. The ends were cut back, 4 bases at V and 1 base at J, with 13 bases in the middle.

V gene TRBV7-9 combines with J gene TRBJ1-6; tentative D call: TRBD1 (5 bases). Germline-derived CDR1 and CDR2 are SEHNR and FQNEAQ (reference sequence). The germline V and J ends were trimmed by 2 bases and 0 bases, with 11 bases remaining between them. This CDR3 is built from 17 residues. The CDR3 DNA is TGTGCCAGCAGCTTATGGGACGGAAGCTCCTATAATTCACCCCTCCACTTT. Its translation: CASSLWDGSSYNSPLHF.

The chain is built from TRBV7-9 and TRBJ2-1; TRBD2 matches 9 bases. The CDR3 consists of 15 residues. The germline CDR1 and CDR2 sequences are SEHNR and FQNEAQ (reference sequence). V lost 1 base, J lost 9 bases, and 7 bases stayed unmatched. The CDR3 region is CASSLVVAGVGEQFF. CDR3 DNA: TGTGCCAGCAGCTTAGTGGTAGCGGGAGTCGGTGAGCAGTTCTTC.

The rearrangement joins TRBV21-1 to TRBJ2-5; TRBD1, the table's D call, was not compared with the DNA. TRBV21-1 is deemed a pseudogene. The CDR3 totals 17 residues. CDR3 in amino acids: CASSKEGGGRAGETQYF. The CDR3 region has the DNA TGTGCCAGCAGCAAAGAAGGGGGCGGCAGGGCAGGAGAGACCCAGTACTTC.

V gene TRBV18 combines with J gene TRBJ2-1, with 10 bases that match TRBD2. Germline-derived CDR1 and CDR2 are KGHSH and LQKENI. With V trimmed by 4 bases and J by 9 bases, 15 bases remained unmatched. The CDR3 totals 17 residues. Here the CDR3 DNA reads TGTGCCAGCTCACTAAATTCGCCTAGCGGGAGTTGGGGTGAGCAGTTCTTC. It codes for CASSLNSPSGSWGEQFF.

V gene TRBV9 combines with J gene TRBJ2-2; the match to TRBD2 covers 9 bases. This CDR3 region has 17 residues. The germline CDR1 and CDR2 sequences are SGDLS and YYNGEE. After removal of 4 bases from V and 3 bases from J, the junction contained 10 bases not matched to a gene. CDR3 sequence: CASSPEALAGYTGELFF. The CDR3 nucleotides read TGTGCCAGCAGCCCAGAGGCGCTAGCGGGGTACACCGGGGAGCTGTTTTTT.

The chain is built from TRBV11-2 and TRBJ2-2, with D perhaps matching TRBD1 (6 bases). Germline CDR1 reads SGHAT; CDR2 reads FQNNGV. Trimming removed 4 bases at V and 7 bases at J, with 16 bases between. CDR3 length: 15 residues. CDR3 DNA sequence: TGTGCCAGCAGCTCGACCGGGACAAGACTCGGGGAGCTGTTTTTT. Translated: CASSSTGTRLGELFF.

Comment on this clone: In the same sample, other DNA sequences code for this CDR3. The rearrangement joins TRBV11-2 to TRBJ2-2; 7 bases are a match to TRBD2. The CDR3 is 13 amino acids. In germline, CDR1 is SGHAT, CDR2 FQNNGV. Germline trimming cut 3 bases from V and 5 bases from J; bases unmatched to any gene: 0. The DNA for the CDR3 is TGTGCCAGCAGCTTGGGAGGGACCGGGGAGCTGTTTTTT. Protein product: CASSLGGTGELFF.

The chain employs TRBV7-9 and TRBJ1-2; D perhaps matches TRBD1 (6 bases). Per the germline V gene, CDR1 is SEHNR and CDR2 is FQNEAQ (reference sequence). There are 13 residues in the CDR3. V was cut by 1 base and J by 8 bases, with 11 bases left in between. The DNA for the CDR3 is TGTGCCAGCAGCTTAGGTGCAGGGGTAGGCTACACCTTC. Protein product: CASSLGAGVGYTF.

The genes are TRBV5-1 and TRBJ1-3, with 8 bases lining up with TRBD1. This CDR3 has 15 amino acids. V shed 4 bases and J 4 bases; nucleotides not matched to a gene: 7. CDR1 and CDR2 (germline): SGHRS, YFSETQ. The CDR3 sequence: CASSTDRGKGNTIYF. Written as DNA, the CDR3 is TGCGCCAGCAGCACCGACAGGGGTAAAGGAAACACCATATATTTT. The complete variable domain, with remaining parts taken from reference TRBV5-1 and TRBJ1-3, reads KAGVTQTPRYLIKTRGQQVTLSCSPISGHRSVSWYQQTPGQGLQFLFEYFSETQRNKGNFPGRFSGRQFSNSRSEMNVSTLELGDSALYLCASSTDRGKGNTIYFGEGSWLTVV.

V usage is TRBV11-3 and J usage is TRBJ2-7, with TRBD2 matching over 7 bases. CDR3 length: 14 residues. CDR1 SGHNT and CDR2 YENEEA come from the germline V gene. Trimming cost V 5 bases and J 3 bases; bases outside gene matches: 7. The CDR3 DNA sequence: TGTGCCAGCAGCCCAGGAGCGGGGTTCTACGAGCAGTACTTC. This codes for CASSPGAGFYEQYF. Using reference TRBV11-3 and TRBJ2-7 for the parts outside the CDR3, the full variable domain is EAGVVQSPRYKIIEKKQPVAFWCNPISGHNTLYWYLQNLGQGPELLIRYENEEAVDDSQLPKDRFSAERLKGVDSTLKIQPAELGDSAVYLCASSPGAGFYEQYFGPGTRLTVT.

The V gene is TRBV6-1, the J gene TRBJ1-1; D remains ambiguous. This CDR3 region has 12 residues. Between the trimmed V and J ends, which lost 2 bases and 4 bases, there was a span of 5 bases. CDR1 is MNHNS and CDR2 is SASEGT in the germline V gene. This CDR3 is CASSESFTEAFF. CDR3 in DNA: TGTGCCAGCAGTGAATCGTTCACTGAAGCTTTCTTT.